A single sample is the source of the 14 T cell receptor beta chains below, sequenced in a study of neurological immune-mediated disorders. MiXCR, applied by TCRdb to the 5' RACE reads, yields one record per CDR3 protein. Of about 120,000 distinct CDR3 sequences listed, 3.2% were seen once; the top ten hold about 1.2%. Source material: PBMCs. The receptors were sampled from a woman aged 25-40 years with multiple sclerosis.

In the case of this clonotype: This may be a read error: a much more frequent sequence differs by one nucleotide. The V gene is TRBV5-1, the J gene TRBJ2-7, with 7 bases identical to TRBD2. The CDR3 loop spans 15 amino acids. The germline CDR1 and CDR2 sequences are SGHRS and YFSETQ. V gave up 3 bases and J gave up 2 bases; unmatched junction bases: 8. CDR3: CASSSGTNGAYEQYF. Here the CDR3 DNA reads TGCGCCAGCAGCTCAGGGACTAACGGGGCCTACGAGCAGTACTTC.

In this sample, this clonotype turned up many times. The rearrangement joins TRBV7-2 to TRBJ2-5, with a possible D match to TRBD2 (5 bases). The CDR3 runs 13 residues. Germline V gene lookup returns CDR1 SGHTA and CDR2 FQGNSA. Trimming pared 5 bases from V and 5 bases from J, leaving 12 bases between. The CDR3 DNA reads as TGTGCCAGCAGCGTTTTGAGAGGGGAGACCCAGTACTTC. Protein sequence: CASSVLRGETQYF.

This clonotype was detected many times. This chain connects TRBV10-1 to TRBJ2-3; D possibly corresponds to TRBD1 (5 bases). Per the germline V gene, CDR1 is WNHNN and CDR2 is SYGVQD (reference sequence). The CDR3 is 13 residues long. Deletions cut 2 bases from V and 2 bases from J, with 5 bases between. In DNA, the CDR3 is TGCGCCAGCAGTGAGGGACACACAGATACGCAGTATTTT. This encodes CASSEGHTDTQYF.

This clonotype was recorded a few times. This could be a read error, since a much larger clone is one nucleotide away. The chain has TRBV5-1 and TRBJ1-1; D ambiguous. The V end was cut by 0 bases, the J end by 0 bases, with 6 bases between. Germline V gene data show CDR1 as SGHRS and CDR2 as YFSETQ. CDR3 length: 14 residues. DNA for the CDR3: TGCGCCAGCAGCTTGGTCACCATGAACACTGAAGCTTTCTTT. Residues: CASSLVTMNTEAFF.

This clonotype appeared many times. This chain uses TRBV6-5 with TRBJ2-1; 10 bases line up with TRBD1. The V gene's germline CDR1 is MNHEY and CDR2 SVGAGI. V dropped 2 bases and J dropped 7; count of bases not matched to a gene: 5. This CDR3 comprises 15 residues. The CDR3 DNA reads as TGTGCCAGCAGTTACGGGACAGGGGCAGGTAATGAGCAGTTCTTC. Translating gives CASSYGTGAGNEQFF.

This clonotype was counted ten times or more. The CDR3 loop is CASSFGAGNNSPLHF. The CDR3 DNA is TGTGCCAGCAGTTTCGGAGCAGGGAATAATTCACCCCTCCACTTT. The J gene is TRBJ1-6, the V gene TRBV12-3 or TRBV12-4; D is perhaps TRBD1 (5 bases). Trimming took off 3 bases at V and 5 bases at J, with 11 bases between the two ends. This CDR3 spans 15 amino acids.

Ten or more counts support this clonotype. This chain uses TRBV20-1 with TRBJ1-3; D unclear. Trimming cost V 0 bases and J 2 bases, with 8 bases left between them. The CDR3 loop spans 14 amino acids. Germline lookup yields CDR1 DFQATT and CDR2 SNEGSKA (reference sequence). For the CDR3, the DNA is TGCAGTGCTAGAGATCCCCCCCCTGGAAACACCATATATTTT. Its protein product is CSARDPPPGNTIYF.

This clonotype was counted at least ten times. CDR3 sequence: CASSLAPGGYNEQFF. For the CDR3, the DNA is TGCGCCAGCAGCTTGGCCCCTGGGGGCTACAATGAGCAGTTCTTC. The rearrangement links TRBV5-1 to TRBJ2-1; perhaps D is TRBD1 or TRBD2 (5 bases each). Germline V gives CDR1 SGHRS, CDR2 YFSETQ. The CDR3 spans 15 residues. V was clipped by 0 bases and J by 3 bases, with 10 bases between them.

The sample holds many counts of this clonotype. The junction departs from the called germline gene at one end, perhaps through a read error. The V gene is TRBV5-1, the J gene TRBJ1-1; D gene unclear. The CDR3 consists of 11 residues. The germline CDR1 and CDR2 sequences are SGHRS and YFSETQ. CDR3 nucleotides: TGTGCCAGCAGCCTAGACACTGAAGCTTTCTTT. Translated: CASSLDTEAFF.

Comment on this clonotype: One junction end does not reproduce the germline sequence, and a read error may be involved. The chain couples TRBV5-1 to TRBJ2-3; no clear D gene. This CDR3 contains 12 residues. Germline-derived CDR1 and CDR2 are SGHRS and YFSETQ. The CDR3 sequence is CDSSLLPDTQYF. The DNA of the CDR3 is TGCGACAGCAGCTTGTTGCCAGATACACAGTATTTT. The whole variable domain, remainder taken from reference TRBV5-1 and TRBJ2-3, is KAGVTQTPRYLIKTRGQQVTLSCSPISGHRSVSWYQQTPGQGLQFLFEYFSETQRNKGNFPGRFSGRQFSNSRSEMNVSTLELGDSALYLCDSSLLPDTQYFGPGTRLTVL.

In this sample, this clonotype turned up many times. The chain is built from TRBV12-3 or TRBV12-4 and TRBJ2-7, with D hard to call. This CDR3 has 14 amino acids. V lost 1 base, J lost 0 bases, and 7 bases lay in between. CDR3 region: CASSLGHSSYEQYF. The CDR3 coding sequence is TGTGCCAGCAGTTTAGGCCACAGCTCCTACGAGCAGTACTTC.

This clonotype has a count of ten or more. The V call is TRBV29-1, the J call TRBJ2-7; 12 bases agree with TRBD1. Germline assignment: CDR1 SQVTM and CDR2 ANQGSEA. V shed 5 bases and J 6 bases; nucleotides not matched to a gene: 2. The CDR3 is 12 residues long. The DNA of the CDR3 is TGCAGCGTTATGGGACAGGGGGCCGAGCAGTACTTC. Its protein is CSVMGQGAEQYF.

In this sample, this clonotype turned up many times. In DNA, the CDR3 is TGTGCCAGTAGCCGCGTCCCGGGACAGGGAATGGGTTCACCCCTCCACTTT. Translation: CASSRVPGQGMGSPLHF. This chain links TRBV19 with TRBJ1-6, with TRBD1 matching 9 bases. The CDR3 runs 17 residues. The germline V gene encodes CDR1 LNHDA and CDR2 SQIVND (reference sequence). Losses at the gene ends were 6 bases for V and 9 bases for J; bases not matched to a gene: 15.

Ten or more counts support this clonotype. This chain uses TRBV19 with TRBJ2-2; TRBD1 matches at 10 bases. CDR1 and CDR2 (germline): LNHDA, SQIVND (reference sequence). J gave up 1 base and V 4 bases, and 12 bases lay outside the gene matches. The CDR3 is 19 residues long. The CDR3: CASSRLRDRGNLNTGELFF. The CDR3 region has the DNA TGTGCCAGTAGTAGACTCCGGGACAGGGGAAATCTGAACACCGGGGAGCTGTTTTTT.